This is a list of T cell receptor beta chains from one sample in a study of cytomegalovirus exposure and HLA in healthy donors. Profiled with immunoSEQ multiplex PCR; TCRdb holds only in-frame clones, not every one. The data show fewer than 150,000 clones, roughly 76% seen once. The sequencing sample was made of PBMCs. The receptors originated from a human donor in good health. The CDR3 runs from the conserved cysteine through the conserved F or W. D genes are given only for firm matches. Size is omitted from some rows. Given values are once, few, many or a class for expanded clones.

J,D,size,V,CDR3,DNA
TRBJ2-7,TRBD1,-,TRBV6-5,CASSYTDRDSDEQYF,TGTGCCAGCAGTTACACGGACAGGGATTCTGATGAGCAGTACTTC
TRBJ2-7,-,-,TRBV4-1,CASSPVAGPSSYEQYF,TGCGCCAGCAGCCCTGTGGCAGGGCCGTCTTCCTACGAGCAGTACTTC
TRBJ2-7,-,-,TRBV7-3,CASSLTWAGIDEQYF,TGTGCCAGCAGCTTAACTTGGGCAGGGATCGACGAGCAGTACTTC
TRBJ2-7,-,-,TRBV11-3,CASSRWGGEQYF,TGTGCCAGCAGCCGTTGGGGCGGCGAGCAGTACTTC
TRBJ2-2,TRBD2,-,TRBV6-1,CASVLGGANTGELFF,TGTGCCAGCGTACTGGGGGGGGCGAACACCGGGGAGCTGTTTTTT
TRBJ1-2,TRBD1,-,TRBV6-5,CASSRGQGSYGYTF,TGTGCCAGCAGTCGGGGACAGGGATCCTATGGCTACACCTTC
TRBJ1-2,-,few,TRBV10-3,CAISEDTGSQGYTF,TGTGCCATCAGTGAGGATACAGGGTCTCAGGGCTACACCTTC
TRBJ2-3,-,few,TRBV11-2,CASSFALVADTQYF,TGTGCCAGCAGCTTTGCCCTAGTGGCAGATACGCAGTATTTT
TRBJ2-1,TRBD2,-,TRBV7-9,CASSLRLAGLNEQFF,TGTGCCAGCAGCTTGAGGCTAGCGGGACTCAATGAGCAGTTCTTC
TRBJ1-4,-,-,TRBV13,CASRVQGDEKLFF,TGTGCCAGCAGGGTACAGGGTGATGAAAAACTGTTTTTT
TRBJ2-2,TRBD1,once,TRBV11-3,CASSLQGTGDTGELFF,TGTGCCAGCAGCTTACAGGGGACAGGTGACACCGGGGAGCTGTTTTTT
TRBJ2-3,TRBD1,-,TRBV18,CASSPQTGGTDTQYF,TGTGCCAGCTCACCACAGACAGGGGGCACAGATACGCAGTATTTT
TRBJ2-3,TRBD2,-,TRBV6-5,CASSTGAGGPDTQYF,TGTGCCAGCAGCACCGGAGCGGGAGGCCCAGATACGCAGTATTTT
TRBJ1-1,-,-,TRBV18,CASSPTVAGRATEAFF,TGTGCCAGCTCACCGACGGTCGCGGGTAGGGCGACTGAAGCTTTCTTT
TRBJ1-1,-,few,TRBV19,CASRIGRAGTEAFF,TGTGCCAGTAGGATCGGACGGGCGGGGACTGAAGCTTTCTTT
TRBJ1-2,-,few,TRBV30,CAWSVLGYGYTF,TGTGCCTGGAGTGTACTCGGTTATGGCTACACCTTC
TRBJ2-7,-,few,TRBV29-1,CSVEQGPYEQYF,TGCAGCGTTGAACAGGGTCCCTACGAGCAGTACTTC
TRBJ1-1,-,-,TRBV5-1,CASSLGAGGVNTEAFF,TGCGCCAGCAGCTTGGGCGCGGGGGGCGTCAACACTGAAGCTTTCTTT
TRBJ2-5,TRBD2,-,TRBV19,CASRGLAGDQETQYF,TGTGCCAGTAGGGGACTAGCGGGGGACCAAGAGACCCAGTACTTC
TRBJ2-7,TRBD1,-,TRBV19,CASGTGSTYEQYF,TGTGCCAGTGGGACAGGGTCGACCTACGAGCAGTACTTC
TRBJ2-7,TRBD2,-,TRBV4-1,CASSQGSGGVRQYF,TGCGCCAGCAGCCAAGGTTCCGGGGGGGTAAGGCAGTACTTC
TRBJ2-7,-,-,TRBV4-1,CASSQVRSRLGVYEQYF,TGCGCCAGCAGCCAAGTCCGGAGTCGGCTAGGGGTCTACGAGCAGTACTTC
TRBJ1-5,-,-,TRBV7-8,CASSQDFSNQPQHF,TGTGCCAGCAGTCAGGACTTTAGCAATCAGCCCCAGCATTTT
TRBJ1-2,-,-,TRBV18,CASSRNRESDGYTF,TGTGCCAGCTCACGGAACAGGGAGAGCGATGGCTACACCTTC
TRBJ2-7,TRBD2,-,TRBV2,CAGFLAGGRNEQYF,TGTGCCGGATTTCTAGCGGGGGGGCGGAACGAGCAGTACTTC
TRBJ2-5,-,-,TRBV7-2,CASSLRRGGETQYF,TGTGCCAGCAGCTTAAGGAGGGGGGGGGAGACCCAGTACTTC
TRBJ2-2,-,few,TRBV5-6,CASSLGGGVQTGELFF,TGTGCCAGCAGCTTGGGCGGGGGCGTTCAGACCGGGGAGCTGTTTTTT
TRBJ1-5,TRBD1,-,TRBV28,CASSFRGLGNQPQHF,TGTGCCAGCAGTTTTAGGGGGCTAGGCAATCAGCCCCAGCATTTT
TRBJ1-4,-,-,TRBV5-1,CASSLQEGGTNEKLFF,TGCGCCAGCAGCTTGCAGGAGGGTGGCACTAATGAAAAACTGTTTTTT
TRBJ1-1,-,few,TRBV5-1,CASSMEGFTEAFF,TGCGCCAGCAGCATGGAGGGGTTCACTGAAGCTTTCTTT
TRBJ1-2,-,-,TRBV6-1,CASSEAPGASYGYTF,TGTGCCAGCAGTGAAGCGCCAGGCGCATCCTATGGCTACACCTTC
TRBJ2-7,-,-,TRBV9,CASSSRPGPSYEQYF,TGTGCCAGCAGCTCCCGCCCAGGGCCCTCCTACGAGCAGTACTTC
TRBJ1-4,TRBD1,-,TRBV29-1,CSAIPGQGLDEKLFF,TGCAGCGCGATCCCGGGACAGGGATTAGATGAAAAACTGTTTTTT
TRBJ1-1,-,few,TRBV11-2,CASSPGVSTEAFF,TGTGCCAGCAGCCCGGGGGTAAGCACTGAAGCTTTCTTT
TRBJ1-6,-,-,TRBV27,CASGRGGYNSPLHF,TGTGCCAGCGGCCGAGGAGGGTATAATTCACCCCTCCACTTT
TRBJ1-2,TRBD1,-,TRBV10-3,CAISESDNKDRVYGYTF,TGTGCCATCAGTGAGTCGGATAATAAGGACAGGGTCTATGGCTACACCTTC
TRBJ2-7,TRBD2,-,TRBV7-2,CASSQVPGLAGGEQYF,TGTGCCAGCAGCCAAGTTCCGGGACTAGCGGGGGGTGAGCAGTACTTC
TRBJ1-1,-,once,TRBV7-6,CASSLDYGDEAFF,TGTGCCAGCAGCTTGGATTACGGGGATGAAGCTTTCTTT
TRBJ2-6,-,-,TRBV5-1,CASSPSSGANVLTF,TGCGCCAGCAGCCCCAGCTCTGGGGCCAACGTCCTGACTTTC
TRBJ1-1,-,-,TRBV7-2,CASSPGLGAGTNTEAFF,TGTGCCAGCAGCCCTGGTTTAGGGGCGGGGACGAACACTGAAGCTTTCTTT
TRBJ2-1,-,-,TRBV7-6,CASSLYRNEQFF,TGTGCCAGCAGCTTATACAGGAATGAGCAGTTCTTC
TRBJ2-5,-,-,TRBV4-1,CASSPSPGGETQYF,TGCGCCAGCAGCCCGAGCCCTGGGGGCGAGACCCAGTACTTC
TRBJ2-6,-,-,TRBV7-9,CASLLLVSGANVLTF,TGTGCCAGCCTTCTATTAGTCTCTGGGGCCAACGTCCTGACTTTC
TRBJ1-3,-,-,TRBV11-2,CASSFGRGNTIYF,TGTGCCAGCAGCTTTGGGAGGGGAAACACCATATATTTT
TRBJ1-2,-,-,TRBV5-4,CASSLLHSTYGYTF,TGTGCCAGCAGCTTACTACACTCCACTTATGGCTACACCTTC